These T cell receptor beta chains were read from a single sample in a study of shared clonotypes between healthy human individuals. Here immunoSEQ multiplex PCR was the method, and the copy in TCRdb shows in-frame clones only, minus some. Of 2 million to 3 million clones in the sample, roughly 93% were seen once. What was sequenced was naive CD4+ T cells from PBMCs. These receptors were collected from a man between 18 and 35 years old in good health. Some clones in this sample may be carry-over from other donors' samples. Each CDR3 is given with its conserved first and last residue. The order of the fields is D gene, V gene, clone size, J gene, CDR3 protein, CDR3 DNA. The D gene is left open where the match is weak. Some rows have no size entry. The others give once, few or many, or a class for an expanded clone.

-	TRBV19	-	TRBJ1-5	CASSPPGWQPQHF	TGTGCCAGTAGTCCCCCCGGCTGGCAGCCCCAGCATTTT
TRBD1	TRBV7-2	-	TRBJ1-2	CASSSPRTGHVYGYTF	TGTGCCAGCAGCTCTCCACGGACAGGGCACGTTTATGGCTACACCTTC
TRBD1	TRBV4-3	-	TRBJ2-2	CASSQTDRGPNTGELFF	TGCGCCAGCAGCCAAACCGACAGGGGGCCGAACACCGGGGAGCTGTTTTTT
-	TRBV27	-	TRBJ2-3	CASSLSTGITQYF	TGTGCCAGCAGTTTATCGACAGGCATAACGCAGTATTTT
TRBD2	TRBV5-4	-	TRBJ2-1	CASSSPGLADNEQFF	TGTGCCAGCAGCTCTCCGGGACTAGCGGACAATGAGCAGTTCTTC
TRBD2	TRBV27	-	TRBJ2-7	CASSPGTFRGLAEGSYEQYF	TGTGCCAGCAGTCCGGGGACGTTCCGAGGACTAGCGGAAGGCTCCTACGAGCAGTACTTC
TRBD1	TRBV28	-	TRBJ1-1	CASSLGWTGAFF	TGTGCCAGCAGTTTAGGGTGGACAGGGGCTTTCTTT
TRBD1	TRBV14	-	TRBJ2-1	CASSLGQGGYNEQFF	TGTGCCAGCAGCCTCGGACAGGGGGGCTACAATGAGCAGTTCTTC
-	TRBV30	-	TRBJ2-3	CAWAASTDTQYF	TGTGCCTGGGCGGCCTCCACAGATACGCAGTATTTT
-	TRBV6-5	-	TRBJ1-1	CASSYSGGADTEAFF	TGTGCCAGCAGTTACTCCGGGGGCGCGGACACTGAAGCTTTCTTT
-	TRBV10-3	once	TRBJ2-4	CAISDLLGAKNIQYF	TGTGCCATCAGTGATTTGCTGGGAGCCAAAAACATTCAGTACTTC
-	TRBV5-1	-	TRBJ1-2	CASSVDSSYGYTF	TGCGCCAGCAGCGTGGACAGTAGCTATGGCTACACCTTC
TRBD1	TRBV7-8	-	TRBJ1-6	CASRPRTGGNSPLHF	TGTGCCAGCAGACCCCGGACAGGGGGTAATTCACCCCTCCACTTT
-	TRBV28	-	TRBJ1-2	CASSFSSPGGYTF	TGTGCCAGCAGTTTCAGCAGTCCCGGCGGCTACACCTTC
TRBD2	TRBV19	-	TRBJ2-7	CASSMTGGISYEQYF	TGTGCCAGTAGTATGACGGGAGGGATATCCTACGAGCAGTACTTC
-	TRBV7-2	-	TRBJ2-7	CASSSDTYEQYF	TGTGCCAGCAGCTCAGACACTTACGAGCAGTACTTC
TRBD2	TRBV4-1	-	TRBJ2-5	CASSQGLAGGGETQYF	TGCGCCAGCAGCCAAGGACTAGCGGGAGGGGGAGAGACCCAGTACTTC
-	TRBV27	-	TRBJ1-2	CASRKGPGYGYTF	TGTGCCAGTCGAAAGGGGCCAGGGTATGGCTACACCTTC
-	TRBV5-1	-	TRBJ2-1	CASSPSGLSYNEQFF	TGCGCCAGCAGCCCCAGCGGGCTCTCCTACAATGAGCAGTTCTTC
TRBD2	TRBV2	-	TRBJ2-5	CASRITREGWETQYF	TGTGCCAGCAGGATTACGCGGGAGGGTTGGGAGACCCAGTACTTC
-	TRBV10-3	-	TRBJ2-5	CASGQQETQYF	TGTGCCAGCGGACAGCAAGAGACCCAGTACTTC
TRBD2	TRBV5-1	-	TRBJ2-1	CASSFTAGDNEQFF	TGCGCCAGCAGCTTTACTGCGGGAGACAATGAGCAGTTCTTC
TRBD2	TRBV4-2	-	TRBJ2-1	CASSQDLAGPYNEQFF	TGTGCCAGCAGCCAAGATCTAGCGGGCCCCTACAATGAGCAGTTCTTC
-	TRBV10-2	-	TRBJ2-1	CASRSSGRTYNEQFF	TGCGCCAGCAGGTCCTCAGGGAGAACGTACAATGAGCAGTTCTTC
-	TRBV14	-	TRBJ1-1	CASSQVGFGYTEAFF	TGTGCCAGCAGCCAAGTAGGGTTTGGGTACACTGAAGCTTTCTTT
-	TRBV6-1	-	TRBJ2-1	CASRAPTVNEQFF	TGTGCCAGCAGAGCCCCTACAGTTAATGAGCAGTTCTTC
-	TRBV2	-	TRBJ1-5	CASSHWDSSGQPQHF	TGTGCCAGCAGTCACTGGGACTCATCAGGGCAGCCCCAGCATTTT
TRBD1	TRBV18	-	TRBJ1-1	CASSPRRGDVTEAFF	TGTGCCAGCTCACCACGCAGGGGGGATGTCACTGAAGCTTTCTTT
-	TRBV5-1	-	TRBJ2-7	CASSLLGVQYF	TGCGCCAGCAGCTTACTAGGGGTGCAGTACTTC
-	TRBV18	-	TRBJ2-7	CASSPPRQRLYPEQYF	TGTGCCAGCTCACCACCTCGTCAGAGGCTATACCCCGAGCAGTACTTC
-	TRBV5-4	-	TRBJ2-1	CASNIREGFYNEQFF	TGTGCCAGCAATATTAGAGAGGGTTTCTACAATGAGCAGTTCTTC
TRBD1	TRBV28	-	TRBJ1-1	CASGTGLNTEAFF	TGTGCCAGCGGGACAGGACTGAACACTGAAGCTTTCTTT
-	TRBV5-1	-	TRBJ1-1	CASSADKNTEAFF	TGCGCCAGCAGCGCCGACAAGAACACTGAAGCTTTCTTT
TRBD1	TRBV28	once	TRBJ1-3	CASSLWTGNPGNTIYF	TGTGCCAGCAGTTTATGGACAGGGAACCCTGGAAACACCATATATTTT
TRBD1	TRBV9	-	TRBJ2-2	CASSVGTGVTGELFF	TGTGCCAGCAGCGTAGGTACAGGGGTCACCGGGGAGCTGTTTTTT
TRBD2	TRBV25-1	-	TRBJ2-1	CASLGTSGETYNEQFF	TGTGCCAGCCTTGGGACTAGCGGGGAAACATACAATGAGCAGTTCTTC
TRBD1	TRBV6-5	-	TRBJ2-1	CASSYSNRGLNEQFF	TGTGCCAGCAGTTACTCTAACAGGGGGCTCAATGAGCAGTTCTTC
-	TRBV11-2	-	TRBJ2-7	CASSPLRDYEQYF	TGTGCCAGCAGCCCCCTCAGAGATTACGAGCAGTACTTC
-	TRBV7-8	-	TRBJ1-5	CASSFSRNQPQHF	TGTGCCAGCAGCTTCTCCAGGAATCAGCCCCAGCATTTT
-	TRBV28	-	TRBJ1-3	CASSLGGHYGNTIYF	TGTGCCAGCAGTCTAGGGGGACATTATGGAAACACCATATATTTT
-	TRBV6-5	-	TRBJ2-1	CASSLLRQGPGEQFF	TGTGCCAGCAGCCTACTCCGTCAGGGGCCGGGTGAGCAGTTCTTC
TRBD2	TRBV7-3	-	TRBJ2-2	CASSLHHWGAGEESGELFF	TGTGCCAGCAGCTTACATCACTGGGGAGCGGGAGAGGAGAGCGGGGAGCTGTTTTTT
-	TRBV28	-	TRBJ1-2	CASRPGSTYGYTF	TGTGCCAGCAGGCCCGGGTCAACCTATGGCTACACCTTC
-	TRBV21-1	-	TRBJ1-3	CASSLVGNTIYF	TGTGCCAGCAGCCTGGTCGGAAACACCATATATTTT
TRBD1	TRBV19	-	TRBJ1-5	CASSFSPPDRANQPQHF	TGTGCCAGTAGTTTCTCGCCGCCTGACAGGGCCAATCAGCCCCAGCATTTT
-	TRBV2	-	TRBJ2-3	CASSEAGAPSTDTQYF	TGTGCCAGCAGTGAAGCAGGGGCCCCTAGCACAGATACGCAGTATTTT
TRBD1	TRBV6-4	few	TRBJ1-2	CASSDRTGEGYTF	TGTGCCAGCAGTGACAGGACAGGGGAAGGCTACACCTTC
-	TRBV9	-	TRBJ1-1	CASSVDMGTLPGNTEAFF	TGTGCCAGCAGCGTAGATATGGGGACTTTACCAGGGAACACTGAAGCTTTCTTT
TRBD1	TRBV28	once	TRBJ1-1	CASRTGMNTEAFF	TGTGCCAGCAGGACAGGGATGAACACTGAAGCTTTCTTT
TRBD1	TRBV15	-	TRBJ2-5	CATSRATGVGETQYF	TGTGCCACCAGCAGAGCCACAGGGGTGGGGGAGACCCAGTACTTC